This T cell receptor (beta chain) was sequenced for a study of blood T cell repertoires in COVID-19. About the study: Samples representing acute and convalescent COVID-19 were sourced from the United States, Italy and Spain. PBMCs, B-cell-depleted T cells, or T cells provided the cDNA or gDNA that made up the material.

This CDR3 is 14 amino acids long. CDR1 and CDR2 from the germline V gene are SGHRS and YFSETQ. V lost 0 bases, J lost 2 bases, and 7 bases lay in between. Per the authors' pipeline: Amplification of reference gene primers provided the estimated nucleated cell counts. Using immunoSEQ multiplex PCR, the repertoire was profiled, and TCRdb retains in-frame clones only, with some absent. D and trimming were read from the DNA, whereas the V and J calls and clone size are those reported in that table. The profile shows more than 30,000 clones, over 80% of them singletons. Sequenced: peripheral blood. The chain combines TRBV5-1 with TRBJ2-3; unclear D gene. The receptor was derived from a man aged 50-60 years with active or convalescent COVID-19. The DNA for the CDR3 is TGCGCCAGCAGCTTGGACAGAAACACAGATACGCAGTATTTT. Translation: CASSLDRNTDTQYF.